This T cell receptor beta chain was recovered during a study of T-cell reconstitution after alpha-beta-depleted transplantation in children. V dropped 6 bases and J dropped 6; count of bases not matched to a gene: 3. The CDR3 has 13 residues. Preparation of the TCRbeta library involved a method that used unique molecular identifiers. MiXCR was run by TCRdb on the PCR reads, yielding one entry per CDR3 protein. The table records some 490,000 distinct CDR3 sequences, under 15% of them present only once. The V and J genes are TRBV12-3 or TRBV12-4 and TRBJ2-1, with 9 bases lining up with TRBD1. This clonotype originated in a human donor who donated a stem cell graft to a child with combined immunodeficiency. The material was PBMCs from the stem cell graft donor, obtained from the stem cell graft. The CDR3 DNA sequence: TGTGCCAGCAGCTGGACAGGGGTCAATGAGCAGTTCTTC. Protein sequence: CASSWTGVNEQFF.